This TCR beta chain was observed in a study of blood T cell repertoires in COVID-19. Study at large: COVID-19 samples, acute and convalescent, were from the United States, Italy and Spain. PBMCs, B-cell-depleted T cells, or T cells were the source of the cDNA or gDNA that made up the material.

Study processing details: Reference gene primer amplification in the assay estimated nucleated cell counts. The method was immunoSEQ multiplex PCR; TCRdb's version includes in-frame clones alone and lacks a portion of them. V, J and clone size were drawn from that table, and D and trimming were deduced from the DNA. The sample shows about 16,000 clones, 89% of them seen only once. V lost 7 bases, J lost 2 bases, and 14 bases lay in between. There are 13 residues in the CDR3. Germline V gene lookup returns CDR1 SQVTM and CDR2 ANQGSEA. The sequence was collected from an older man with acute or convalescent COVID-19. The chain carries TRBV29-1 and TRBJ2-5; perhaps TRBD1 as D (6 bases). Sequenced sample: peripheral blood. CDR3 bases: TGCAGCGCTTCCGGGACACCACAAGAGACCCAGTACTTC. Translating it yields CSASGTPQETQYF.